This T cell receptor (beta chain) is drawn from a study of beta chain features in type 1 diabetes (dated by TCRdb to the late 2010s). At the level of the whole study: Mean age, gender distribution, total cell number and subset yield did not differ between patients and healthy donors. A total of under 120,000,000 sorted cells were examined across all samples, and RNA yield correlated strongly with the number of cells per subset. In the study, recently diagnosed type 1 diabetes patients and matched healthy donors were compared on the TCRB repertoires of their sorted circulating CD4+ T cell subsets. Regulatory and stem cell-like memory subsets were isolated from only 8 patients and 8 healthy donors, whereas naive and central memory subsets came from all 30 or so donors.

Broader findings and caveats from the paper: PCR might favor shorter templates, but patient and control samples were amplified and corrected together, so any skew would affect both groups equally. Type 1 diabetes patients showed a moderate but significant shortening of TCRB CDR3 length in all four CD4+ subsets. Because the HLA sub-analyses included only small numbers of individuals, any influence of HLA type on TCRB rearrangement was left unresolved. Patients with type 1 diabetes made fewer insertions and deleted more nucleotides at VDJ recombination sites, implying thymic rearrangement abnormalities. Because cDNA was sequenced instead of genomic DNA, activated cells with high expression could be over-represented, although the groups did not differ in activation or CD3 levels. Naive, central memory and regulatory TCRB repertoires appeared to be more alike among patients than among healthy donors.

Reading from cysteine to phenylalanine, the CDR3 counts 13 amino acids. Just CDR3 DNA is preserved here, 39 bases in frame from base 1. The CDR1 and CDR2 encoded by the germline V gene (reference sequence) are SEHNR and FQNEAQ. V is reduced by 11 bases and J by 3 bases, leaving a spacing of 13 bases between them. Turning to this clone: Its antigen is not yet known. No base quality information exists; no much larger clone differs at one position.

Each donor gave one peripheral blood draw, averaging roughly 0.11 L, which was collected into heparinised tubes. Naive, central memory, regulatory and stem cell-like memory CD4+ T cells were sorted on a BD FACSAria II using a panel including CD45RO, CCR7, CD25, CD127, CD95 and CD27. A purity above 95% was achieved for all sorted populations. PBMCs were isolated immediately by Lymphoprep density gradient centrifugation and stained directly without culture. To minimize batch effects, samples were stained and sorted in pairs, one healthy donor with one patient per experiment. The entire isolated RNA was reverse transcribed using the High Capacity cDNA Reverse Transcription Kit, and thus expressed TCRB transcripts were sequenced. Naive, central memory and regulatory T cell samples underwent deep immunoSEQ sequencing, averaging around 3.6 million total reads per sample. Sorted cells were lysed in RLT buffer and RNA was extracted with DNase-treated RNeasy Micro or Mini kits, depending on cell number. Each cell subset was processed separately to prevent cross-contamination, with patient and healthy donor samples processed together. The immunoSEQ multiplex PCR was used to amplify TCRB sequences from cDNA, generating 87-bp fragments that spanned the CDR3 region. Sequencing of the amplicons was done on the Illumina HiSeq platform. In the source study's methods: Synthetic template baselines were used to correct PCR bias computationally, reads within Hamming distance 2 were collapsed, and singletons that could not be merged were discarded. Reads were aligned against IMGT to assign V, D and J genes, CDR3 length and insertions or deletions at six rearrangement sites. Within each subset, clonotype counts were normalized to sorted cell number, and only after that were true diversity and Gini coefficients computed with the tcR R package. Repertoire sharing was quantified using the overlap coefficient calculated on TCRB nucleotide sequences. Entries here come from immuneACCESS through TCRdb and include only in-frame sequences with V and J called. Some clones fail to appear in such tables; in the studies checked, an unresolved V gene covers under half of the shortfall, and the cause of the remainder is unknown. That table is the source of V, J and clone size, and D and trimming were worked out from the DNA. The sample data list about 240,000 clones, and about 26% of these were observed just once. The biggest ten clones account for around 4% of the sample.

The rearrangement joined TRBV7-9 to TRBJ2-2; perhaps TRBD2 is the D gene, with 6 bases matching. This receptor was taken from a man aged 25-40 years in good health. The sequenced material came from central memory CD4+ T cells from blood. The DNA reads as follows: TGTGCCCCCCGGGGGTCTGACACCGGGGAGCTGTTTTTT. The resulting protein is CAPRGSDTGELFF. Here the CDR3 is joined to the reference TRBV7-9 and TRBJ2-2 genes, and the full variable domain is: DTGVSQNPRHKITKRGQNVTFRCDPISEHNRLYWYRQTLGQGPEFLTYFQNEAQLEKSRLLSDRFSAERPKGSFSTLEIQRTEQGDSAMYLCAPRGSDTGELFFGEGSRLTVL.